Detailed here is one T cell receptor (beta chain). The V end lost 2 bases, the J end lost 0 bases, and 14 bases lay between the germline ends. Germline CDR1 reads SNHLY; CDR2 reads FYNNEI. The CDR3 is made up of 18 amino acids. The data originate from a study of blood T cell repertoires in COVID-19. Whole-study context: T cells, B-cell-depleted T cells, or PBMCs provided the cDNA or gDNA that served as material.

In the source study's methods: Amplification with reference gene primers provided the estimates of nucleated cell counts. Repertoires were generated with immunoSEQ multiplex PCR, while TCRdb's copy carries only in-frame clones and drops some. The D gene and trimming were derived from the DNA, and the V and J assignments and clone size from that table. The sample lists under 200,000 clones; approximately 81% were seen once. Sequenced material: peripheral blood. The receptor's source is a woman aged 70-85 years with COVID-19, enrolled during active disease. The rearrangement joins TRBV2 to TRBJ2-6; D is perhaps TRBD1 (5 bases). CDR3: CASSEMGRPSSGANVLTF. For the CDR3, the DNA is TGTGCCAGCAGTGAAATGGGGCGCCCGAGCTCTGGGGCCAACGTCCTGACTTTC.